This TCR beta chain originates from a study of early T cells in non-severe SARS-CoV-2 infection (dated by TCRdb to the early 2020s). For the study in its entirety: Bulk RNA from unsorted whole blood was used for TCR sequencing, so alpha and beta chains could not be paired.

Library preparation used 5' RACE. Sequencing took place on a NextSeq 500. The TCR library protocol attached unique molecular identifiers to individual cDNA molecules to correct for sequencing error and PCR bias. Both TCR alpha and beta chains were sequenced, and tight co-correlation was observed between alpha and beta sequence abundances in each sample. Processing in the source paper ran as follows. Decombinator V4 was used to annotate TCR sequences for V gene, J gene and CDR3. Expanded TCRs were defined as changing significantly between any two time points under a Poisson model with p below 0.0001. TCR abundances were normalised to the total number of TCRs sequenced per sample and were expressed as counts per million. TRAV1-2 paired with TRAJ12, TRAJ20 or TRAJ33 defined MAIT TCRs, while TRAV10 paired with TRAJ18 defined iNKT TCRs. VDJdb, accessed 1 November 2021, was searched for CMV, EBV and SARS-CoV-2 annotated TCRs, with TCRs annotated for multiple antigens excluded. In-frame beta chains were kept once TCRdb had trimmed the public reads at Q25 with fastp and called clones with MiXCR. Every entry covers one CDR3 protein and lists the most common genes and DNA from its rows. In this record, the V and J calls reflect TCRdb's handling and not the investigators' own analysis. Present in this sample are 97,000 or so distinct CDR3 sequences, approximately 10% of which were seen just once. The ten largest clones take up about 4.5% of the sample.

This clonotype was observed a few times. Its antigen remains undetermined. No much larger clonotype is one base removed from it; base qualities were not supplied. The study was a case-control design nested within a healthcare worker cohort in London, UK, with weekly nasopharyngeal swab PCR tests and blood sampling. Healthcare workers were recruited between 23 and 31 March 2020, during the week of the UK lockdown, and were followed weekly for up to roughly 15 weeks. The paper's findings and limits, for the study overall: VDJdb matching was skewed toward anti-spike CD8 responses and likely underestimated virus-specific expansions by missing private and CD4 specificities.

The CDR3 goes from the cysteine to the phenylalanine over 14 residues. Only the CDR3 portion is preserved as DNA: 42 bases, with reading frame beginning at the first base. The germline V gene (reference sequence) supplies CDR1 LNHDA and CDR2 SQIVND. Germline trimming amounts to 6 bases on V and 6 bases on J, with 5 as the count of junction bases outside the gene matches. This sequence uses TRBV19 and TRBJ2-2; TRBD1 lines up with 9 middle nucleotides. This specimen consisted of whole blood, obtained at baseline. This sequence was found in an adult who was a healthcare worker with PCR-confirmed SARS-CoV-2 infection or an uninfected control (not recorded which). CDR3 sequence: CASSRDRVSGELFF. Read as DNA, the sequence is TGTGCCAGTAGCCGGGACAGGGTTTCCGGGGAGCTGTTTTTT. With the portions outside the CDR3 filled from the reference TRBV19 and TRBJ2-2 genes, the complete variable region becomes DGGITQSPKYLFRKEGQNVTLSCEQNLNHDAMYWYRQDPGQGLRLIYYSQIVNDFQKGDIAEGYSVSREKKESFPLTVTSAQKNPTAFYLCASSRDRVSGELFFGEGSRLTVL.